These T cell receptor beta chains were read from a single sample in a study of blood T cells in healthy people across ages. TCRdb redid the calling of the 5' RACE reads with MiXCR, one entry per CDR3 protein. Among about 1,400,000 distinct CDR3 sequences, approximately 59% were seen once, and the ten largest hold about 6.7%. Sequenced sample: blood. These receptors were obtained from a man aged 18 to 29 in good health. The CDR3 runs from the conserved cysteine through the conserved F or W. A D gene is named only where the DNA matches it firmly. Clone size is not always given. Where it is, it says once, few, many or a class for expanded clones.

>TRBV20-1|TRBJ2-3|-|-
TGCAGTGCTAGAGAAGGGGGGGGTACGCAGTATTTT
CSAREGGGTQYF
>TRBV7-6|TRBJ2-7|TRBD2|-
TGTGCCAGCAGCGAGGAGACTAGCGGCTACGAGCAGTACTTC
CASSEETSGYEQYF
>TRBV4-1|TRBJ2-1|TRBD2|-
TGCGCCAGTGGGACTAGCGTCTATCGGGATGAGCAGTTCTTC
CASGTSVYRDEQFF
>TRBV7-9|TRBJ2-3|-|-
TGTGCCAGCAGCTTCGGGACCCCAATAGCCGAGAGGGGTACGCAGTATTTT
CASSFGTPIAERGTQYF
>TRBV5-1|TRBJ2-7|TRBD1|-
TGCGCCAGCAGCCCCGCTAGTAAGGACAGGTACTTCTACGAGCAGTACTTC
CASSPASKDRYFYEQYF
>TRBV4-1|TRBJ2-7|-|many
TGCGCCAGCAGCCAAGGGGTCGAGCAGTACTTC
CASSQGVEQYF
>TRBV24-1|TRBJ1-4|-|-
TGTGCCACCAGTGATTTTCGGGACGGATACACTAATGAAAAACTGTTTTTT
CATSDFRDGYTNEKLFF
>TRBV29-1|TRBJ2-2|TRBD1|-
TGCAGCGGCGGACAGGCCACCGGGGAGCTGTTTTTT
CSGGQATGELFF
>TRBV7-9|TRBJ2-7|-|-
TGTGCCAGCAGTTTTACTCGGGACAACTCCAACGAGCAGTACTTC
CASSFTRDNSNEQYF
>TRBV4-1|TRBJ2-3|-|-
TGCGCCAGCAGCACCATTGGACGGGGGCCCAGAGATACGCAGTATTTT
CASSTIGRGPRDTQYF
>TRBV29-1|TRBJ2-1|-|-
TGCAGCGTTGAGGGGTTGGCGGGGACCAATGAGCAGTTCTTC
CSVEGLAGTNEQFF
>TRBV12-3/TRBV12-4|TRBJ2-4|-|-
TGTGCCACCTCGACAGTCGTCAAAAACATTCAGTACTTC
CATSTVVKNIQYF
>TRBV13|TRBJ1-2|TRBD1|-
TGTGCCAGCAGCCAAGGACAGGGGATCGACTATGGCTACACCTTC
CASSQGQGIDYGYTF
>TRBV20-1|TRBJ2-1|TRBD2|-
TGCAGTGCTGGAAGACTAGCTCATGAGCAGTTCTTC
CSAGRLAHEQFF
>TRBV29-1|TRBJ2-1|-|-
TGCAGCGTCCAGGGACACGGGAATGAGCAGTTCTTC
CSVQGHGNEQFF
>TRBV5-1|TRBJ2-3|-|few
TGCGCCAGCAGCTTGCAAGGGATTGAGACAGATACGCAGTATTTT
CASSLQGIETDTQYF
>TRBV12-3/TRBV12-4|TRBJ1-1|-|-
TGTGCCAGCAGTGTAGGCCCTATCACTGAAGCTTTCTTT
CASSVGPITEAFF
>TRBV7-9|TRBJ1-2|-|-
TGTGCCAGCGTCTCAACGGAGGGGACGCACCTGAATGGCTACACCTTC
CASVSTEGTHLNGYTF
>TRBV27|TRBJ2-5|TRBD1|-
TGTGCCAGCAGTTTAGGGACAGGGGGCCGTTTTGAGACCCAGTACTTC
CASSLGTGGRFETQYF
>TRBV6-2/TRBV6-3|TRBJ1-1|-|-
TGTGCCGGGAAGACGGTGAACACTGAAGCTTTCTTT
CAGKTVNTEAFF
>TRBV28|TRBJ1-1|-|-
TGTGCCAGCAGTTTGGGCAGCGGAATGAACACTGAAGCTTTCTTT
CASSLGSGMNTEAFF
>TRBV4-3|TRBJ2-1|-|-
TGCGCCAGCAGCCAAGGGACAAATTCCTACAATGAGCAGTTCTTC
CASSQGTNSYNEQFF
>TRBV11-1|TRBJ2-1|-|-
TGTGCCAGCAGCTCATCGGGAACAGTTGACTACAATGAGCAGTTCTTC
CASSSSGTVDYNEQFF
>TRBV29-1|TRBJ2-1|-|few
TGCAGCGTTGTCTCGGGAGTAAATGAGCAGTTCTTC
CSVVSGVNEQFF
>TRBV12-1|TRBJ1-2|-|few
TGTGCCAGCAGCATTCCCGGGACAGGGGACTACACCTTC
CASSIPGTGDYTF
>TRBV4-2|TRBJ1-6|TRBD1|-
TGTGCCAGCAGCTCCTACAGGGGAAATAATTCACCCCTCCACTTT
CASSSYRGNNSPLHF
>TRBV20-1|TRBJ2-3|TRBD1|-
TGCAGTGCTAGAGATTTGACAGGGAGCACAGATACGCAGTATTTT
CSARDLTGSTDTQYF
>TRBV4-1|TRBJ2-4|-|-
TGCGCCAGCAGCCAACCACTGGTAGCCAAAAACATTCAGTACTTC
CASSQPLVAKNIQYF
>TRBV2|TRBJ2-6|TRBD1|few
TGTGCCAGCATAAAATTCCAACAGGGGGCCTATTCTGGGGCCAACGTCCTGACTTTC
CASIKFQQGAYSGANVLTF
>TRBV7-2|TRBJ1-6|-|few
TGTGCCAGCAGCTCAGCCCGGGTGAGCTCCTATAATTCACCCCTCCACTTT
CASSSARVSSYNSPLHF
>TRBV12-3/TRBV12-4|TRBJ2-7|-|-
TGTGCCAGCAGTTTTGGCAGGGAAGGGTACGAGCAGTACTTC
CASSFGREGYEQYF
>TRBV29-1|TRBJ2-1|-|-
TGCAGCTGTAGCGCCTCCAGCTCCTACAATGAGCAGTTCTTC
CSCSASSSYNEQFF
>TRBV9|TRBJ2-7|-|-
TGTGCCAGCAGCGTGTCGGGGACACAATACGAGCAGTACTTC
CASSVSGTQYEQYF
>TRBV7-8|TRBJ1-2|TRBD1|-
TGTGCCAGCAGCATCCGGGACAGGGATGGCTACACCTTC
CASSIRDRDGYTF
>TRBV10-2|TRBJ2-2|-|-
TGCGCCAGCAGGGTTGGACTGAACACCGGGGAGCTGTTTTTT
CASRVGLNTGELFF
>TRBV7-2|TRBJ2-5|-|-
TGTGCCAGCAACAATGGCAGGGGAGAAGAGACCCAGTACTTC
CASNNGRGEETQYF
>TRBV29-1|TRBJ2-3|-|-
TGCAGCGTTAATCGAGACTTCGTAGATACGCAGTATTTT
CSVNRDFVDTQYF
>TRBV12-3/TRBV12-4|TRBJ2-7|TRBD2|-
TGTGCCAGCAGTTTGGGAGCGGGACTAACCTACGAGCAGTACTTC
CASSLGAGLTYEQYF
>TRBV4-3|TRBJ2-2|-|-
TGCGCCAGCAGCCAAGACCGGGCAAGGACCGGGGAGCTGTTTTTT
CASSQDRARTGELFF
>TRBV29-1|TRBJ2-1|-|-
TGCAGCGTCCCAGACATCCCGAATGAGCAGTTCTTC
CSVPDIPNEQFF
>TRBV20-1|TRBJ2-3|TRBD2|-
TGCAGTGCTAGAGTATGGTCTAGCGGATCCACAGATACGCAGTATTTT
CSARVWSSGSTDTQYF
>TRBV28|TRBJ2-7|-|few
TGTGCCAGCAGTACCGCGGGCTCCTACGAGCAGTACTTC
CASSTAGSYEQYF